This TCR beta chain comes out of a study of PD-L1 blockade in urothelial cancer. Some clones are missing from TCRdb's copy, which holds only in-frame ones; the method was immunoSEQ multiplex PCR. The table records 53,000 or so clones, approximately 86% of them present only once. V lost 3 bases to trimming and J lost 4 bases; unmatched junction nucleotides: 3. The CDR3 extends over 13 amino acids. Germline V gene sequence: CDR1 SGHDT, CDR2 YYEEEE. The receptor comes from a man aged 55 to 70 with urothelial cancer. Sequences were derived from PBMCs, sampled around atezolizumab (anti-PD-L1) treatment. The genes are TRBV5-6 and TRBJ1-1; 7 positions agree with TRBD1. Written as DNA, the CDR3 is TGTGCCAGCAGCTCACAGGGGTTCACTGAAGCTTTCTTT. Translating gives CASSSQGFTEAFF.